This TCR beta chain appears in the sequencing data of a study of Tregs in tolerant kidney transplant recipients. Findings and caveats of the study: Antigen-driven expansion was suggested because donor-specific Tregs expanded more than all Tregs in tolerant patients.

The CDR3 runs to 15 residues. Germline V gene sequence: CDR1 MNHEY, CDR2 SVGAGI. The junction had 8 bases not matched to a gene; V was cut back by 5 bases and J by 7 bases. In the case of this clone: The antigen is undetermined.

Repertoires were generated with immunoSEQ multiplex PCR, while TCRdb's copy carries only in-frame clones and drops some. The table has approximately 75,000 clones, approximately 90% seen once. The origin of this receptor is a human donor who received a combined kidney and bone marrow transplant. The chain joins TRBV6-5 to TRBJ1-4; 9 nucleotides match TRBD1. Here the sequenced sample was Tregs from blood, taken before the transplant. The CDR3 spells CASSVTGGWGEKLFF. In nucleotides, the CDR3 is TGTGCCAGCAGTGTTACAGGGGGCTGGGGTGAAAAACTGTTTTTT.